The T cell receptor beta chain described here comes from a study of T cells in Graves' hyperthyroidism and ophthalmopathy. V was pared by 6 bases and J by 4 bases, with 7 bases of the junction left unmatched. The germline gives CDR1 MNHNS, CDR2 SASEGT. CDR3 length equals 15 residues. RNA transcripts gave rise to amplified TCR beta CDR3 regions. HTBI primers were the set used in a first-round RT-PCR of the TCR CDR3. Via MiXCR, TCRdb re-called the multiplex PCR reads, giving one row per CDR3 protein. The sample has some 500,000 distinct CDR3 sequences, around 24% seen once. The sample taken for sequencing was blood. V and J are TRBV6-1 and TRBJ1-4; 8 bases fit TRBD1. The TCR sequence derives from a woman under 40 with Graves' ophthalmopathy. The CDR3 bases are TGTGCCAGCAGCCCCGGGGACAGGCTTAATGAAAAACTGTTTTTT. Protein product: CASSPGDRLNEKLFF.